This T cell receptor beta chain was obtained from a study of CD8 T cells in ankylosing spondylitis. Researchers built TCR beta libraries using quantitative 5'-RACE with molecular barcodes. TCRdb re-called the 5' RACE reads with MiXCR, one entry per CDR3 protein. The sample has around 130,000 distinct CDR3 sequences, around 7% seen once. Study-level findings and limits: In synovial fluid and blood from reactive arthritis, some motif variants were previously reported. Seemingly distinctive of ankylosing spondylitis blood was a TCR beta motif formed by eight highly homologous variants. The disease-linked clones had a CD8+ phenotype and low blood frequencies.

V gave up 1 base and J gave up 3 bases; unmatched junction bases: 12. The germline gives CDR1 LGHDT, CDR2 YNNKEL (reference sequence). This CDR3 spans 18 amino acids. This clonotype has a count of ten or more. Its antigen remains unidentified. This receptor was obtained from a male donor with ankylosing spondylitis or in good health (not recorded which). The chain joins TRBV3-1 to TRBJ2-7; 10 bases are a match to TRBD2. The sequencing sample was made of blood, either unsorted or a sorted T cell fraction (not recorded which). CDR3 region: CASSQALYPASGSYEQYF. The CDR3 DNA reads TGTGCCAGCAGCCAAGCGCTCTACCCGGCTAGCGGGAGCTACGAGCAGTACTTC.